This T cell receptor beta chain came from a study of blood T cell repertoires in COVID-19. The CDR3 extends over 17 amino acids. Germline V gene lookup returns CDR1 SGHRS and CDR2 YFSETQ. J was trimmed by 5 bases and V by 0 bases; bases with no gene match: 10. In the original processing: Reference gene primer amplification in the assay estimated nucleated cell counts. The repertoire was sequenced with immunoSEQ multiplex PCR; TCRdb's copy has only in-frame clones and lacks some. The D gene and trimming were derived from the DNA, and the V and J assignments and clone size from that table. Counted here are approximately 140,000 clones, 80% to 90% occurring once; the ten biggest clones make up less than 3.5%.

V gene TRBV5-1 combines with J gene TRBJ2-3; the match to TRBD1 covers 9 bases. The sequenced material came from peripheral blood. This clonotype was obtained from a man between 65 and 85 years old with acute or convalescent COVID-19. The CDR3 is CASSLATQGARVDTQYF. The DNA of the CDR3 is TGCGCCAGCAGCTTGGCGACACAGGGGGCGAGGGTAGATACGCAGTATTTT.